Listed below are T cell receptor beta chains from one sample, sequenced in a study of T cell responses to AZD1222 COVID-19 vaccine. Libraries were prepared by immunoSEQ multiplex PCR; TCRdb keeps only in-frame clonotypes and omits some of them. Found here are more than 75,000 clones, around four fifths of them singletons; the top ten hold approximately 1.4%. Specimen: peripheral blood, collected 28 days after the second AZD1222 dose. These receptors all come from an adult who received the AZD1222 COVID-19 vaccine. Each CDR3 is given with its conserved first and last residue. The order of the fields is V gene, J gene, D gene, clone size, CDR3 DNA, CDR3 protein. A D gene is named only where the DNA matches it firmly. Clone size appears in some rows only: once, few, many, or a class for an expanded clone.

V: TRBV19
J: TRBJ2-6
D: TRBD1
size: .
DNA: TGTGCCAGTAGTCCAAAACGGGGGACAGGCGTCTCTGGGGCCAACGTCCTGACTTTC
CDR3: CASSPKRGTGVSGANVLTF

V: TRBV19
J: TRBJ1-4
D: .
size: few
DNA: TGTGCCAGTAGTATAGGGGCTGCTAATGAAAAACTGTTTTTT
CDR3: CASSIGAANEKLFF

V: TRBV3-1/TRBV3-2
J: TRBJ2-1
D: TRBD2
size: .
DNA: TGTGCCAGCAGCCGTCGGCCTAGCGGGGACAATGAGCAGTTCTTC
CDR3: CASSRRPSGDNEQFF

V: TRBV6-5
J: TRBJ1-4
D: .
size: few
DNA: TGTGCCAGCAGTTACTCGGGGGTAGATGAAAAACTGTTTTTT
CDR3: CASSYSGVDEKLFF

V: TRBV23-1
J: TRBJ2-7
D: .
size: .
DNA: TGCGCCAGCAGTCCCCCCTGTACGGCTAGATTGGACGAGCAGTACTTC
CDR3: CASSPPCTARLDEQYF

V: TRBV7-9
J: TRBJ1-1
D: .
size: .
DNA: TGTGCCAGCAGCCTACAGGCGATTGAAGCTTTCTTT
CDR3: CASSLQAIEAFF

V: TRBV30
J: TRBJ2-7
D: .
size: .
DNA: TGTGCCTGGAGGAGGGACGGGAGCAGATACGAGCAGTACTTC
CDR3: CAWRRDGSRYEQYF

V: TRBV6-5
J: TRBJ1-5
D: TRBD1
size: .
DNA: TGTGCCAGCAGACGGACTCAGGGGGATCAGCCCCAGCATTTT
CDR3: CASRRTQGDQPQHF

V: TRBV5-1
J: TRBJ2-5
D: TRBD2
size: .
DNA: TGCGCCAGCAGGTCCGGGACTAGCGGGAGCGCCCAGTACTTC
CDR3: CASRSGTSGSAQYF

V: TRBV7-8
J: TRBJ2-1
D: TRBD2
size: .
DNA: TGTGCCAGCAGCTTGAATGTGCGGGAGAGGAATGAGCAGTTCTTC
CDR3: CASSLNVRERNEQFF

V: TRBV27
J: TRBJ2-4
D: TRBD1
size: .
DNA: TGTGCCAGCAGTACCTCCACAGGGGATGTCAAAAACATTCAGTACTTC
CDR3: CASSTSTGDVKNIQYF

V: TRBV5-4
J: TRBJ1-4
D: TRBD1
size: .
DNA: TGTGCCAGCAGCCCCAGACAGGGGATGAATGAAAAACTGTTTTTT
CDR3: CASSPRQGMNEKLFF

V: TRBV19
J: TRBJ1-6
D: .
size: once
DNA: TGTGCCAGTAGTATGGGGGGCCTTAATTCACCCCTCCACTTT
CDR3: CASSMGGLNSPLHF

V: TRBV4-3
J: TRBJ2-7
D: .
size: .
DNA: TGCGCCAGCAGCCAAGGGGCAGGAGGCTCTGCCTACGAGCAGTACTTC
CDR3: CASSQGAGGSAYEQYF

V: TRBV19
J: TRBJ1-1
D: .
size: .
DNA: TGTGCCAGTAGTCCGGGCTCCGCGGCTTTCTTT
CDR3: CASSPGSAAFF

V: TRBV10-3
J: TRBJ2-7
D: .
size: .
DNA: TGTGCCATCAGTGAATCGGGGGCCAGCTCCTACGAGCAGTACTTC
CDR3: CAISESGASSYEQYF

V: TRBV10-3
J: TRBJ2-2
D: TRBD2
size: .
DNA: TGTGCCATCACCCGCGGGAGACAGCGGGAGGGCGGCGGGGAGCTGTTTTTT
CDR3: CAITRGRQREGGGELFF

V: TRBV24-1
J: TRBJ2-1
D: .
size: .
DNA: TGTGCCACCAGTGATCCTACACAGGGTTCCTACAATGAGCAGTTCTTC
CDR3: CATSDPTQGSYNEQFF

V: TRBV7-3
J: TRBJ1-2
D: TRBD1
size: .
DNA: TGTGCCAGCAGCTTGACCGGGACAGACCACTATGGCTACACCTTC
CDR3: CASSLTGTDHYGYTF

V: TRBV28
J: TRBJ1-5
D: .
size: .
DNA: TGTGCCAGCAGCACAGGGAGGGATCAGCCCCAGCATTTT
CDR3: CASSTGRDQPQHF

V: TRBV19
J: TRBJ1-1
D: .
size: .
DNA: TGTGCCACCGGAACAAGGGGACGGGTGAACACTGAAGCTTTCTTT
CDR3: CATGTRGRVNTEAFF

V: TRBV28
J: TRBJ2-1
D: .
size: .
DNA: TGTGCCAGCAACCTACCCGGACTAACTCCACATGAGCAGTTCTTC
CDR3: CASNLPGLTPHEQFF

V: TRBV28
J: TRBJ1-1
D: TRBD1
size: .
DNA: TGTGCCAGCAGCCACTACAGGGGGGGAACTGAAGCTTTCTTT
CDR3: CASSHYRGGTEAFF

V: TRBV2
J: TRBJ2-7
D: TRBD1
size: once
DNA: TGTGCCAGCAGTGGACAGGGGGAGTATGAGCAGTACTTC
CDR3: CASSGQGEYEQYF

V: TRBV16
J: TRBJ1-1
D: .
size: .
DNA: TGTGCCAGCGGGTTCAGTGGCACTGAAGCTTTCTTT
CDR3: CASGFSGTEAFF

V: TRBV7-2
J: TRBJ1-1
D: .
size: .
DNA: TGTGCCACCAAACCGGGCCCTGGGACTGAAGCTTTCTTT
CDR3: CATKPGPGTEAFF

V: TRBV18
J: TRBJ2-7
D: TRBD2
size: .
DNA: TGTGCCAGCTCACCCGGGACTAGCGGGCCGTACGAGCAGTACTTC
CDR3: CASSPGTSGPYEQYF

V: TRBV7-9
J: TRBJ1-5
D: .
size: .
DNA: TGTGCCAGCAGCCCCGGGACGGTTAATCAGCCCCAGCATTTT
CDR3: CASSPGTVNQPQHF

V: TRBV28
J: TRBJ1-1
D: TRBD1
size: .
DNA: TGTGCCAGCAGTTTCAGGGGGCGAGTCACTGAAGCTTTCTTT
CDR3: CASSFRGRVTEAFF

V: TRBV6-1
J: TRBJ2-1
D: .
size: .
DNA: TGTGCCAGCCTCCCTACAGGGACCCACAATGAGCAGTTCTTC
CDR3: CASLPTGTHNEQFF

V: TRBV7-3
J: TRBJ2-1
D: TRBD2
size: once
DNA: TGTGCCAGCAGCTCGGCCGGACTAGCAGGCAATGAGCAGTTCTTC
CDR3: CASSSAGLAGNEQFF

V: TRBV5-1
J: TRBJ2-1
D: TRBD2
size: .
DNA: TGCGCCAGCAGCCCTACCCTAGCGGGGTCCTACAATGAGCAGTTCTTC
CDR3: CASSPTLAGSYNEQFF

V: TRBV28
J: TRBJ1-2
D: .
size: .
DNA: TGTGCCAGCAGTTTTTTCGGGGGCGAAGTGCCTCCACCTAACTATGGCTACACCTTC
CDR3: CASSFFGGEVPPPNYGYTF

V: TRBV25-1
J: TRBJ2-2
D: .
size: many
DNA: TGTGCCAGCAGTGAATCGGTTAGAGGGGACACCGGGGAGCTGTTTTTT
CDR3: CASSESVRGDTGELFF

V: TRBV6-2/TRBV6-3
J: TRBJ2-4
D: .
size: .
DNA: TGTGCCAGCAGTTATGAGGGGTACATTCAGTACTTC
CDR3: CASSYEGYIQYF

V: TRBV29-1
J: TRBJ2-3
D: .
size: .
DNA: TGCAGCGTTGAAAAGACAGGTGTCGATACGCAGTATTTT
CDR3: CSVEKTGVDTQYF

V: TRBV27
J: TRBJ2-7
D: TRBD2
size: .
DNA: TGTGCCAGCAGTCCCCCCTCTAGCGGGTTAGCCTACGAGCAGTACTTC
CDR3: CASSPPSSGLAYEQYF

V: TRBV9
J: TRBJ2-3
D: .
size: .
DNA: TGTGCCAGCAGCGTAGAGGGCGGCGCAGATACGCAGTATTTT
CDR3: CASSVEGGADTQYF

V: TRBV12-5
J: TRBJ1-1
D: TRBD1
size: few
DNA: TGTGCTAGTGGTAGAAGGACAGGGGTGGGGAACACTGAAGCTTTCTTT
CDR3: CASGRRTGVGNTEAFF